This T cell receptor beta chain was identified in a study of response to subunit inactivated influenza vaccine. Overall study results and limits: Authors proposed each seasonal influenza vaccination draws in few new T cells.

As concerns this clonotype: What it recognizes is unknown.

V lost 5 bases and J lost 3; bases outside the gene matches: 6. Germline values: CDR1 SEHNR, CDR2 FQNEAQ (reference sequence). The CDR3 consists of 15 residues. One entry per CDR3 protein results from TCRdb running MiXCR on the RT-PCR reads. The table lists about 480,000 distinct CDR3 sequences, 10% to 15% of them singletons. This chain joins TRBV7-9 and TRBJ2-7, with TRBD1 matching 11 bases. This sequence was found in a middle-aged man who received an inactivated influenza vaccine. Sequencing was performed on PBMCs from blood, taken about 40 days after vaccination. CDR3: CASSPRDRGFYEQYF. DNA for the CDR3: TGTGCCAGCAGCCCGAGGGACAGGGGGTTCTACGAGCAGTACTTC.